This T cell receptor beta chain was observed in a study of technical replicates of blood from several donors. Trimming removed 7 bases at V and 1 base at J, with 7 bases between. Germline V gives CDR1 SNHLY, CDR2 FYNNEI. There are 12 residues in the CDR3. The table came from immunoSEQ multiplex PCR; TCRdb's copy has only in-frame clones and leaves some out. This sample has some 71,000 clones; about 96% occur once, and the top ten carry over 0.2%. The source is a human donor in good health. What was sequenced was T cells isolated from PBMCs. The rearrangement uses TRBV2 and TRBJ1-2; D possibly corresponds to TRBD1 (5 bases). CDR3 protein: CASTRGNYGYTF. Written as DNA, the CDR3 is TGTGCCAGCACTAGGGGTAACTATGGCTACACCTTC.